These 23 T cell receptor beta chains were all obtained from the same sample, sequenced in a study of regulatory and conventional T cells in RAG deficiency. Here immunoSEQ multiplex PCR was the method, and the copy in TCRdb shows in-frame clones only, minus some. Here the sample spans about 32,000 clones, 75% to 90% being singletons. These same data were also listed under a study on regulatory T cells. From that report: The primer mix had 52 TRBV and 13 TRBJ primers.

Sequencing was done on a sample of CD8+ T cells sorted from blood. The receptors were gathered from a human donor in good health.

The V and J genes are TRBV14 and TRBJ2-2; D is unclear. The CDR3 is 13 amino acids. V was clipped by 3 bases and J by 7 bases, with 9 bases between them. Per the germline V gene, CDR1 is SGHDN and CDR2 is FVKESK. The CDR3 coding sequence is TGTGCCAGCAGCCAGCTGGGGTTCGGGGAGCTGTTTTTT. Translation: CASSQLGFGELFF.

This clone was seen only once. Sequence at one end of the junction differs from germline and may be a read error. The genes are TRBV2 and TRBJ2-5; 8 bases fit TRBD1. CDR1 and CDR2 from the germline V gene are SNHLY and FYNNEI. The CDR3 is 10 residues long. CDR3 nucleotides: TGTGCCAGCAGTGGGACAGGGTGGGACTTC. Translated, it gives CASSGTGWDF.

The chain is built from TRBV9 and TRBJ1-3; no clear D. In germline, CDR1 is SGDLS, CDR2 YYNGEE. The CDR3 is 11 amino acids. Between the trimmed V and J ends, which lost 4 bases and 1 base, there was a span of 0 bases. CDR3 sequence (DNA): TGTGCCAGCAGCTCTGGAAACACCATATATTTT. Translation gives CASSSGNTIYF.

This clone has a single count. The gene calls are TRBV19 and TRBJ2-1, with 7 positions matching TRBD1. This CDR3 has 15 amino acids. Per germline, CDR1 LNHDA and CDR2 SQIVND (reference sequence). J lost 4 bases, V lost 3 bases, and 6 bases had no gene match. The CDR3 DNA follows: TGTGCCAGTAGTATGAGAGGGGGCTGGTACAATGAGCAGTTCTTC. This sequence encodes CASSMRGGWYNEQFF.

Here the CDR3 DNA reads TGTGCCAGCAATCAGGGAACCGGGGAGCTGTTTTTT. It translates to CASNQGTGELFF. The rearrangement uses TRBV27 and TRBJ2-2; a possible D gene is TRBD1 (5 bases). The V gene's germline CDR1 is MNHEY and CDR2 SMNVEV (reference sequence). Trimming stripped 7 bases from V and 5 bases from J, with 8 bases between. This CDR3 has 12 amino acids.

This sequence joins TRBV11-3 and TRBJ2-2; unclear D gene. From germline, CDR1 is SGHNT and CDR2 YENEEA. The V and J ends lost 5 bases and 4 bases respectively, with 11 bases between them. The CDR3 has 14 residues. DNA for the CDR3: TGTGCCAGCAGCAGGGAAGCGTTCACCGGGGAGCTGTTTTTT. Encoded protein: CASSREAFTGELFF.

The CDR3 DNA reads TGTGCCAGCAGCGGCGCTGACTATGGCTACACCTTC. It specifies CASSGADYGYTF. The chain has TRBV9 and TRBJ1-2; D not certain. Trimming took off 3 bases at V and 3 bases at J, with 6 bases between the two ends. Germline V lookup: CDR1 SGDLS, CDR2 YYNGEE. This CDR3 is 12 amino acids long. The complete variable domain, with remaining parts taken from reference TRBV9 and TRBJ1-2, reads DSGVTQTPKHLITATGQRVTLRCSPRSGDLSVYWYQQSLDQGLQFLIQYYNGEERAKGNILERFSAQQFPDLHSELNLSSLELGDSALYFCASSGADYGYTFGSGTRLTVV.

This clone was picked up a small number of times. The chain recombines TRBV14 with TRBJ1-4, with a tentative D call TRBD1 (6 bases). Germline V gene sequence: CDR1 SGHDN, CDR2 FVKESK. CDR3 length equals 15 residues. Trimming stripped 4 bases from V and 4 bases from J, with 13 bases between. The CDR3 spells CASSLSRGSNEKLFF. The DNA of the CDR3 is TGTGCCAGCAGCCTCTCCAGGGGTAGTAATGAAAAACTGTTTTTT.

The chain carries TRBV27 and TRBJ1-2, with a tentative D call TRBD1 (6 bases). In germline, CDR1 is MNHEY, CDR2 SMNVEV (reference sequence). V was shortened by 1 base and J by 7 bases, with 16 bases between the two germline ends. The CDR3 runs 15 residues. The DNA of the CDR3 is TGTGCCAGCAGTTTATGGGGGCGAAGGGTGGGTGGCTACACCTTC. Amino acids: CASSLWGRRVGGYTF.

This sequence joins TRBV25-1 and TRBJ1-3; 9 bases match TRBD1. Germline-derived CDR1 and CDR2 are MGHDK and SYGVNS. The CDR3 loop spans 16 amino acids. Germline trimming cut 2 bases from V and 7 bases from J; bases unmatched to any gene: 9. CDR3 bases: TGTGCCAGCAGTGAACCCTCCGGGACAGGGAGGAACACCATATATTTT. Protein product: CASSEPSGTGRNTIYF. Looking up the rest from reference TRBV25-1 and TRBJ1-3 gives the full variable domain: EADIYQTPRYLVIGTGKKITLECSQTMGHDKMYWYQQDPGMELHLIHYSYGVNSTEKGDLSSESTVSRIRTEHFPLTLESARPSHTSQYLCASSEPSGTGRNTIYFGEGSWLTVV.

The CDR3 region is CASSLGRASGGGTDTQYF. In nucleotides, the CDR3 is TGCGCCAGCAGCTTAGGACGTGCTAGCGGTGGTGGCACAGATACGCAGTATTTT. The chain links TRBV5-1 to TRBJ2-3, with TRBD2 matching 7 bases. The CDR3 extends over 18 amino acids. J lost 1 base, V lost 2 bases, and 13 bases had no gene match. Germline V gene sequence: CDR1 SGHRS, CDR2 YFSETQ.

Of note for this clone: At the DNA level, this CDR3 is encoded by other sequences in the same sample as well. J is TRBJ2-7 and V is TRBV28; 7 bases are shared with TRBD2. Germline CDR1 MDHEN, CDR2 SYDVKM. The length of the CDR3 is 14 residues. With 4 bases clipped from V and 9 bases from J, the junction kept 12 bases outside the gene matches. Here the CDR3 DNA reads TGTGCCAGCAGTTGGCTTCACGTTGGGGGGGGGCAGTACTTC. Translation: CASSWLHVGGGQYF.

V is TRBV5-1 and J is TRBJ2-5, with D perhaps TRBD1 (5 bases). The CDR3 consists of 14 residues. Looked up from germline, CDR1 is SGHRS and CDR2 is YFSETQ. The V end was cut by 4 bases, the J end by 5 bases, with 15 bases between. In DNA form, the CDR3 reads TGCGCCAGCAGCAGGTCAGGGCGTTTGGAGACCCAGTACTTC. Residues: CASSRSGRLETQYF. The variable domain in full, with the rest retrieved from reference TRBV5-1 and TRBJ2-5, is KAGVTQTPRYLIKTRGQQVTLSCSPISGHRSVSWYQQTPGQGLQFLFEYFSETQRNKGNFPGRFSGRQFSNSRSEMNVSTLELGDSALYLCASSRSGRLETQYFGPGTRLLVL.

This chain connects TRBV11-2 to TRBJ2-2, with unresolved D. There are 12 residues in the CDR3. Trimming left V 5 bases short and J 5 bases short, with 6 bases between. Looked up from germline, CDR1 is SGHAT and CDR2 is FQNNGV. CDR3 sequence (DNA): TGTGCCAGCAGCACCCTTACCGGGGAGCTGTTTTTT. This translates into CASSTLTGELFF.

The chain combines TRBV14 with TRBJ1-2, with D uncertain. Germline V gene data show CDR1 as SGHDN and CDR2 as FVKESK. The ends were cut back, 4 bases at V and 1 base at J, with 7 bases in the middle. The CDR3 loop spans 13 amino acids. CDR3 DNA: TGTGCCAGCAGCCCAGGCGGTAACTATGGCTACACCTTC. This sequence encodes CASSPGGNYGYTF.

This chain uses TRBV19 with TRBJ2-5, with TRBD1 matching 9 bases. Gene TRBJ2-7 matches the end of the DNA better, so the J call may be wrong. CDR1 LNHDA and CDR2 SQIVND come from the germline V gene (reference sequence). The CDR3 covers 14 residues. The CDR3 sequence is CASSEPGQGYEQYF. CDR3 nucleotide sequence: TGTGCCAGTAGTGAACCGGGACAGGGATACGAGCAGTACTTC.

The rearrangement joins TRBV5-1 to TRBJ2-1; 8 bases line up with TRBD2. CDR1 is SGHRS and CDR2 is YFSETQ in the germline V gene. This CDR3 comprises 14 residues. Losses at the gene ends were 4 bases for V and 8 bases for J; bases not matched to a gene: 8. This CDR3 reads CASSPGTSIDEQFF. CDR3 bases: TGCGCCAGCAGCCCGGGGACTAGTATCGATGAGCAGTTCTTC. Using reference TRBV5-1 and TRBJ2-1 for the parts outside the CDR3, the full variable domain is KAGVTQTPRYLIKTRGQQVTLSCSPISGHRSVSWYQQTPGQGLQFLFEYFSETQRNKGNFPGRFSGRQFSNSRSEMNVSTLELGDSALYLCASSPGTSIDEQFFGPGTRLTVL.

About this clone itself: Mismatch with germline at one junction end may stem from a read error. This rearrangement joins TRBV7-7 to TRBJ2-5, with D tentatively TRBD2 (6 bases). Germline V gene sequence: CDR1 SSHAT, CDR2 FNYEAQ (reference sequence). This CDR3 is built from 13 residues. In nucleotides, the CDR3 is TGTGCTAGCAGCCGCCGACTAGTCAGTACCCAGTACTTC. Its translation is CASSRRLVSTQYF.

The chain uses TRBV5-6 and TRBJ1-2; the match to TRBD1 covers 7 bases. V lost 4 bases and J lost 8; bases outside the gene matches: 11. The germline CDR1 and CDR2 sequences are SGHDT and YYEEEE. The CDR3 totals 14 residues. As DNA, the CDR3 is TGTGCCAGCAGCGCAACGGGACAGATCCTCGGCTACACCTTC. Translated, it gives CASSATGQILGYTF.

For the CDR3, the DNA is TGTGCCAGCAGAAACCGGGACTATCCCACCGGGGAGCTGTTTTTT. Translated, it gives CASRNRDYPTGELFF. This sequence joins TRBV7-9 and TRBJ2-2; 7 bases match TRBD2. The germline V gene has CDR1 SEHNR and CDR2 FQNEAQ (reference sequence). The CDR3 contains 15 residues. The junction had 8 bases not matched to a gene; V was cut back by 6 bases and J by 4 bases.

There are a few counts of this clone. The chain employs TRBV19 and TRBJ2-7; 11 bases line up with TRBD1. Germline loops: CDR1 LNHDA, CDR2 SQIVND (reference sequence). This CDR3 has 14 amino acids. V trimming: 10 bases; J trimming: 4 bases; junction bases outside the gene matches: 9. The CDR3 here is CATQGTGGIYEQYF. CDR3 in DNA: TGTGCCACGCAAGGGACAGGGGGGATATACGAGCAGTACTTC.

The CDR3 DNA sequence: TGCGCCAGCAGCTTGGAAGGGAACGAAGCTTTCTTT. Its protein is CASSLEGNEAFF. The V gene is TRBV5-1, the J gene TRBJ1-1, with D unresolved. The V gene lost 0 bases and the J gene lost 8 bases, with 8 bases spanning the gap. This CDR3 is 12 amino acids long. The V gene's germline CDR1 is SGHRS and CDR2 YFSETQ.

As for this clone: The sample carries other DNA sequences with the same CDR3. The chain employs TRBV7-9 and TRBJ2-7, with D tentatively TRBD1 or TRBD2 (7 bases each). This CDR3 spans 15 amino acids. Trimming took off 4 bases at V and 3 bases at J, with 16 bases between the two ends. Germline V gene sequence: CDR1 SEHNR, CDR2 FQNEAQ (reference sequence). For the CDR3, the DNA is TGTGCCAGCAGCTCGGGGGGTCGGACAGGCTACGAGCAGTACTTC. Its protein product is CASSSGGRTGYEQYF. Full variable domain (outside the CDR3, taken from reference TRBV7-9 and TRBJ2-7): DTGVSQNPRHKITKRGQNVTFRCDPISEHNRLYWYRQTLGQGPEFLTYFQNEAQLEKSRLLSDRFSAERPKGSFSTLEIQRTEQGDSAMYLCASSSGGRTGYEQYFGPGTRLTVT.